Detailed here is one TCR beta chain. The antigen is unknown. These data originate in a study of shared clonotypes between healthy human individuals. J gave up 5 bases and V 2 bases, and 4 bases lay outside the gene matches. The CDR3 is 14 amino acids. The germline gives CDR1 MNHNY, CDR2 SVGAGI (reference sequence). Positively selected for CCR7, the CD45RO-negative cells used as naive CD8 cells excluded terminally differentiated effector memory CD45RA+ cells. Whole-study results and caveats: Among the subsets, naive ones generally showed larger estimated richness than memory ones. The generation probabilities recorded for non-shared clonotypes fell below those of clonotypes shared by all four donors. Clonotype sharing among the donors was expected to vary with sequencing depth. In several donors, around 5% of naive CD4 clonotypes appeared in common.

Some clones are missing from TCRdb's copy, which holds only in-frame ones; the method was immunoSEQ multiplex PCR. The sample includes about 2 million clones, approximately 94% seen only once; the top ten take roughly 1%. The chain joins TRBV6-6 to TRBJ2-7, with TRBD1 matching 9 bases. The receptor comes from a man aged 18 to 35 in good health. Sequencing was performed on naive CD8+ T cells sorted from blood. The CDR3 protein is CASSYGDRVNEQYF. The CDR3, as DNA: TGTGCCAGCAGTTACGGGGACAGGGTCAACGAGCAGTACTTC.